This T cell receptor beta chain was captured in a study of blood T cell repertoires in COVID-19. Overall study: The origin of the acute and convalescent COVID-19 samples was the United States, Italy and Spain. Sample material is recorded as cDNA or gDNA derived from T cells, B-cell-depleted T cells, or PBMCs.

Original processing methods: Nucleated cell number was recorded as an estimate derived from reference gene primer amplification. The protocol was immunoSEQ multiplex PCR, while the TCRdb copy is restricted to in-frame clones and leaves out a portion. The V and J calls and clone size are taken from that table; D and trimming were inferred from the DNA. There are around 64,000 clones in the sample; 75% to 90% occur only once, and roughly an eighth lies in the top ten. The ends were cut back, 2 bases at V and 2 bases at J, with 7 bases in the middle. CDR3 length: 13 amino acids. The V gene's germline CDR1 is MNHNY and CDR2 SVGAGI (reference sequence).

Sequencing was done on a sample of peripheral blood. The V and J genes are TRBV6-6 and TRBJ2-7; D remains ambiguous. The TCR comes from a human donor in a cohort sampled during active COVID-19. CDR3 bases: TGTGCCAGCAGTTACGACAACACCTACGAGCAGTACTTC. Translating it yields CASSYDNTYEQYF.